This passage covers 22 T cell receptor beta chains from one sample sequenced in a study of blood T cells in healthy people across ages. A second PCR of 7 to 11 cycles used a sample-barcoded 5' primer and a J-beta primer mix. TCRdb re-called the 5' RACE reads with MiXCR, one entry per CDR3 protein. Of 1.5 million to 2 million distinct CDR3 sequences listed, around half were seen once; the top ten hold about 2.1%. The sample was blood. These receptors came from a middle-aged woman in good health.

This chain links TRBV28 with TRBJ2-5; 7 nucleotides agree with TRBD1. This CDR3 is 16 amino acids long. Germline V gene sequence: CDR1 MDHEN, CDR2 SYDVKM. J was trimmed by 4 bases and V by 5 bases; bases with no gene match: 13. In DNA form, the CDR3 reads TGTGCCAGCAGTACGAATGACAGGGTTATTATAGAGACCCAGTACTTC. Residues: CASSTNDRVIIETQYF.

The gene calls are TRBV28 and TRBJ2-5; 12 nucleotides align to TRBD2. The V and J ends lost 6 bases and 5 bases, in that order; junction bases with no gene match: 7. Germline V gene lookup returns CDR1 MDHEN and CDR2 SYDVKM. The CDR3 contains 15 residues. This chain's CDR3 is CASRATSGGWETQYF. Written as DNA, the CDR3 is TGTGCCAGCAGGGCGACTAGCGGGGGTTGGGAGACCCAGTACTTC.

The V call is TRBV20-1, the J call TRBJ2-7; TRBD1 might be the D (5 bases). Germline CDR1 and CDR2: DFQATT and SNEGSKA (reference sequence). The CDR3 extends over 16 amino acids. V lost 0 bases and J 2 bases, leaving 17 bases between the germline ends. In nucleotides, the CDR3 is TGCAGTGCTAGAGAGGCCCCAGGGAACTTAGCCTACGAGCAGTACTTC. It translates to CSAREAPGNLAYEQYF.

This clonotype occurred a few times. The chain employs TRBV4-1 and TRBJ1-2; possible D gene TRBD1, 6 bases. V lost 4 bases to trimming and J lost 0 bases, with 9 bases between them. The CDR3 extends over 14 amino acids. The V gene's germline CDR1 is MGHRA and CDR2 YSYEKL. The CDR3 DNA sequence: TGCGCCAGCAGCCCTCAGGGGCCTAACTATGGCTACACCTTC. Translating it yields CASSPQGPNYGYTF.

This clonotype turned up a few times. The chain links TRBV28 to TRBJ2-7; no reliable D call. CDR3 length: 12 residues. Trimming stripped 7 bases from V and 2 bases from J, with 9 bases between. Germline values: CDR1 MDHEN, CDR2 SYDVKM. The CDR3 DNA sequence: TGTGCCAGCAACTCCTTCCCCTACGAGCAGTACTTC. This sequence encodes CASNSFPYEQYF.

V usage is TRBV11-2 and J usage is TRBJ2-1; 9 bases align to TRBD1. Germline V gives CDR1 SGHAT, CDR2 FQNNGV. The CDR3 loop spans 14 amino acids. The V gene end was trimmed by 5 bases and the J gene end by 7 bases; junction bases not matched to a gene: 6. CDR3 sequence reads: CASSSRDRDNEQFF. CDR3 sequence (DNA): TGTGCCAGCAGCAGCCGGGACAGGGATAATGAGCAGTTCTTC.

This chain joins TRBV11-2 and TRBJ1-4, with D possibly being TRBD1 (6 bases). Trimming left V 5 bases short and J 0 bases short, with 19 bases between. The CDR3 totals 18 residues. CDR1 is SGHAT and CDR2 is FQNNGV in the germline V gene. DNA of the CDR3: TGTGCCAGCAGCCCACCCGGGACAAGGATGACAACTAATGAAAAACTGTTTTTT. As protein: CASSPPGTRMTTNEKLFF.

The chain links TRBV7-9 to TRBJ2-7, with 9 positions matching TRBD1. This CDR3 has 18 residues. The V gene end was trimmed by 2 bases and the J gene end by 1 base; junction bases not matched to a gene: 12. The germline V gene encodes CDR1 SEHNR and CDR2 FQNEAQ (reference sequence). The CDR3 bases are TGTGCCAGCAGCTTACCTGAAACCGGGACAGGGACTTCCTACGAGCAGTACTTC. Encoded protein: CASSLPETGTGTSYEQYF.

This chain links TRBV2 with TRBJ2-7, with D possibly being TRBD1 (5 bases). The germline V and J ends were trimmed by 6 bases and 6 bases, with 15 bases remaining between them. CDR3 size: 13 residues. The V gene's germline CDR1 is SNHLY and CDR2 FYNNEI. The DNA of the CDR3 is TGTGCCAGCAGAGCAGGGTGGGTGTCCGAGCAGTACTTC. Protein product: CASRAGWVSEQYF.

The chain employs TRBV12-3 or TRBV12-4 and TRBJ1-2; no clear D gene. The V and J ends lost 1 base and 2 bases respectively, with 14 bases between them. The CDR3 spans 16 residues. The CDR3 region is CASSLEGTISNYGYTF. In nucleotides, the CDR3 is TGTGCCAGCAGTTTAGAAGGAACAATTAGCAACTATGGCTACACCTTC.

CDR3 bases: TGCAGTGCTCCTCGACACACAGATACGCAGTATTTT. This gives the protein CSAPRHTDTQYF. The chain is built from TRBV20-1 and TRBJ2-3; D call uncertain. CDR1 and CDR2 (germline): DFQATT, SNEGSKA (reference sequence). V lost 5 bases and J lost 2, with 8 bases in between. The CDR3 loop spans 12 amino acids.

The chain is built from TRBV27 and TRBJ2-1; D gene ambiguous. Per the germline V gene, CDR1 is MNHEY and CDR2 is SMNVEV (reference sequence). The CDR3 has 16 residues. V lost 7 bases and J lost 1, with 17 bases in between. The CDR3 sequence: CASIGRAERSYNEQFF. CDR3 nucleotides: TGTGCCAGCATTGGAAGGGCCGAGAGGTCCTACAATGAGCAGTTCTTC.

In this sample, this clonotype turned up a few times. V gene TRBV4-3 combines with J gene TRBJ1-2, with D hard to call. Trimming left V 0 bases short and J 0 bases short, with 17 bases between. This CDR3 has 18 amino acids. Germline lookup yields CDR1 LGHNA and CDR2 YSLEER. CDR3 bases: TGCGCCAGCAGCCAAGATAGCCTAGTGCACCTTGCTAACTATGGCTACACCTTC. This codes for CASSQDSLVHLANYGYTF.

This rearrangement joins TRBV29-1 to TRBJ2-3, with D perhaps TRBD2 (7 bases). Trimming removed 5 bases at V and 2 bases at J, with 14 bases between. CDR1 is SQVTM, CDR2 ANQGSEA, per germline. The CDR3 length is 14 residues. CDR3 protein: CSVLNGGLTDTQYF. DNA of the CDR3: TGCAGCGTTCTTAACGGGGGGCTCACAGATACGCAGTATTTT.

V gene TRBV28 combines with J gene TRBJ2-6, with D perhaps assigned TRBD1 or TRBD2 (5 bases each). The ends were cut back, 6 bases at V and 0 bases at J, with 18 bases in the middle. In germline, CDR1 is MDHEN, CDR2 SYDVKM. This CDR3 spans 18 amino acids. CDR3 coding DNA: TGTGCCAGCAGCAAAATAAGGGACGCCCCCTCTGGGGCCAACGTCCTGACTTTC. The encoded protein is CASSKIRDAPSGANVLTF.

V gene TRBV12-3 or TRBV12-4 combines with J gene TRBJ1-6; D is perhaps TRBD1 (5 bases). Between the trimmed V and J ends, which lost 11 bases and 7 bases, there was a span of 12 bases. This CDR3 has 12 residues. For the CDR3, the DNA is TGTGCCTCGGGGGGTAAAAATTCACCCCTCCACTTT. Its translation: CASGGKNSPLHF.

The V call is TRBV28, the J call TRBJ2-1, with 9 bases that match TRBD1. J gave up 9 bases and V 6 bases, and 18 bases lay outside the gene matches. CDR1 is MDHEN, CDR2 SYDVKM, per germline. The CDR3 has 17 residues. The CDR3 loop is CASSFHRDREISGEQFF. The CDR3 DNA is TGTGCCAGCAGCTTCCACCGGGACAGGGAGATTAGTGGTGAGCAGTTCTTC.

This clonotype occurred a few times. The rearrangement uses TRBV27 and TRBJ1-2; D remains unclear. V was trimmed by 3 bases and J by 4 bases, leaving 9 bases between them. This CDR3 spans 13 amino acids. Germline-derived CDR1 and CDR2 are MNHEY and SMNVEV (reference sequence). CDR3 residues: CASSFSFFYGYTF. CDR3 nucleotides: TGTGCCAGCAGTTTCAGTTTCTTCTATGGCTACACCTTC.

The chain is built from TRBV6-1 and TRBJ2-6, with 10 bases fitting TRBD1. V gave up 6 bases and J gave up 0 bases; unmatched junction bases: 5. The CDR3 contains 17 residues. Germline CDR1 reads MNHNS; CDR2 reads SASEGT. The CDR3 nucleotides read TGTGCCAGCAGATGGGACAGGGGAAGCTCTGGGGCCAACGTCCTGACTTTC. Its translation is CASRWDRGSSGANVLTF.

The chain carries TRBV6-5 and TRBJ1-6; weak D call: TRBD1 (5 bases). The germline CDR1 and CDR2 sequences are MNHEY and SVGAGI. V lost 0 bases and J lost 7, with 13 bases in between. The CDR3 sequence is 16 residues long. The CDR3 nucleotides are TGTGCCAGCAGTTACTCGCCCAGGGTTGGAAATTCACCCCTCCACTTT. Translating it yields CASSYSPRVGNSPLHF.

V gene TRBV11-1 combines with J gene TRBJ2-6; TRBD2 agrees at 8 bases. The CDR3 is made up of 21 amino acids. Germline CDR1 and CDR2: SGHAT and FQDESV (reference sequence). V dropped 3 bases and J dropped 0; count of bases not matched to a gene: 16. This CDR3 is CASSFPLAGGAESSGANVLTF. CDR3 bases: TGTGCCAGCAGCTTCCCCCTTGCGGGGGGCGCCGAAAGCTCTGGGGCCAACGTCCTGACTTTC.

This clonotype was counted only a few times. The rearrangement links TRBV7-2 to TRBJ2-3, with D unclear. The V and J ends lost 4 bases and 6 bases respectively, with 17 bases between them. Germline CDR1 reads SGHTA; CDR2 reads FQGNSA. The CDR3 sequence is 15 residues long. The CDR3 DNA sequence: TGTGCCAGCAGCTCGAGCTTGGCTCAGGCTGATACGCAGTATTTT. It translates to CASSSSLAQADTQYF.